This T cell receptor beta chain came from a study of metastatic and nonmetastatic thyroid tumors. TCRdb re-called clones from the PCR reads using MiXCR. The sample consists of tens of thousands of clones, about 15% of them appearing once. No patient received treatment before thyroid surgery. The V segment lost 6 bases and the J segment 3 bases; nucleotides outside the gene matches: 9. The V gene's germline CDR1 is SGDLS and CDR2 YYNGEE. The CDR3 is made up of 14 amino acids. Sequenced sample: blood. The chain uses TRBV9 and TRBJ2-7, with 7 bases fitting TRBD1. The receptor was derived from a female donor with papillary thyroid cancer or a benign thyroid nodule (not recorded which). Some clones in this sample may be carry-over from other donors' samples. CDR3 amino acids: CASIAGQEGYEQYF. The CDR3 nucleotides read TGTGCCAGCATCGCCGGACAGGAAGGCTACGAGCAGTACTTC.